The entry below gives a single T cell receptor beta chain sequence along with its context. Its matching antigen is unknown. The data were obtained in a study of shared clonotypes between healthy human individuals. Study-level results: What limited the represented genetic and exposure-history diversity was the small number of donors.

Donors were healthy HIV-negative adults without recently reported acute infections or vaccinations. The protocol was immunoSEQ multiplex PCR, while the TCRdb copy is restricted to in-frame clones and leaves out a portion. The table lists 2,100,000 or so clones, 90% to 96% of them singletons. The CDR3 loop spans 15 amino acids. Germline V CDR1 and CDR2: SGHTA, FQGNSA. With V trimmed by 4 bases and J by 5 bases, 8 bases remained unmatched. The rearrangement uses TRBV7-2 and TRBJ2-5; 9 positions match TRBD1. This sequence originates from a man in his late teens or twenties in good health. Sequencing input: naive CD4+ T cells sorted from blood. The subset: CD45RA+ positively selected. CDR3 amino acids: CASSWLQGAGETQYF. The CDR3 region has the DNA TGTGCCAGCAGCTGGTTACAGGGGGCTGGGGAGACCCAGTACTTC.